The present T cell receptor (beta chain) was sequenced within a study of shared clonotypes between healthy human individuals. The germline CDR1 and CDR2 sequences are SEHNR and FQNEAQ (reference sequence). The CDR3 length is 14 residues. V was trimmed by 2 bases and J by 4 bases, leaving 12 bases between them. This clone has a single count. The table came from immunoSEQ multiplex PCR; TCRdb's copy has only in-frame clones and leaves some out. Among 2 million to 2.5 million clones listed, 90% to 95% were seen once. The chain links TRBV7-9 to TRBJ2-7; possible D gene TRBD1, 5 bases. The sample taken for sequencing was naive CD4+ T cells sorted from blood. As for subset: CD45RA+ positively selected. The sequence derives from a man younger than 35 in good health. The DNA of the CDR3 is TGTGCCAGCAGCTTAAGGGGAAGGGAATACGAGCAGTACTTC. The encoded protein is CASSLRGREYEQYF.